The 21 T cell receptor beta chains presented below share a single source sample, sequenced in a study of shared clonotypes between healthy human individuals. Profiled with immunoSEQ multiplex PCR; TCRdb holds only in-frame clones, not every one. Among fewer than 1 million clones listed, 90% to 97% were seen once. Positive CCR7 selection of CD45RO-negative cells yielded the naive CD8 cells, and terminally differentiated effector memory CD45RA+ cells were excluded. Material for sequencing was naive CD8+ T cells sorted from blood. These receptors came from a young man in good health.

The rearrangement links TRBV29-1 to TRBJ2-7; D unclear. This CDR3 is built from 14 residues. From germline, CDR1 is SQVTM and CDR2 ANQGSEA. Trimming left V 4 bases short and J 6 bases short, with 19 bases between. In nucleotides, the CDR3 is TGCAGCGTTGGGATCGGAGACCGGTTAGGCGAGCAGTACTTC. Protein sequence: CSVGIGDRLGEQYF.

The V call is TRBV7-6, the J call TRBJ2-7; a possible D gene is TRBD1 (5 bases). Germline V gene sequence: CDR1 SGHVS, CDR2 FNYEAQ. Trimming cost V 0 bases and J 1 base, with 10 bases left between them. CDR3 length equals 15 residues. CDR3 residues: CASSLATVFSYEQYF. CDR3 DNA sequence: TGTGCCAGCAGCTTAGCGACAGTTTTTTCCTACGAGCAGTACTTC.

The V gene is TRBV7-9, the J gene TRBJ1-1; the D is unclear. CDR3 length: 10 amino acids. Germline V gives CDR1 SEHNR, CDR2 FQNEAQ (reference sequence). Trimming removed 8 bases at V and 7 bases at J, with 8 bases between. The CDR3 region is CASSQGEAFF. In DNA form, the CDR3 reads TGTGCCAGCTCCCAAGGTGAAGCTTTCTTT.

J is TRBJ2-4 and V is TRBV4-3; D is perhaps TRBD1 (5 bases). The CDR3 runs 16 residues. From germline, CDR1 is LGHNA and CDR2 YSLEER. V was trimmed by 0 bases and J by 0 bases, leaving 9 bases between them. DNA of the CDR3: TGCGCCAGCAGCCAAGACAGGGCCATAGCCAAAAACATTCAGTACTTC. This translates into CASSQDRAIAKNIQYF.

This chain's CDR3 is CASSVAGQGGNEQFF. The CDR3 DNA follows: TGTGCCAGCAGCGTAGCAGGACAGGGCGGGAATGAGCAGTTCTTC. The chain links TRBV9 to TRBJ2-1; 8 bases are a match to TRBD1. CDR3 length equals 15 residues. Per the germline V gene, CDR1 is SGDLS and CDR2 is YYNGEE. The ends lost 0 bases at V and 7 bases at J; junction bases unmatched: 6.

This chain uses TRBV28 with TRBJ2-7; D gene unclear. The germline CDR1 and CDR2 sequences are MDHEN and SYDVKM. This CDR3 region has 15 residues. V lost 5 bases, J lost 6 bases, and 20 bases lay in between. CDR3 sequence (DNA): TGTGCCAGCAGTCCCTCCTACTCGGCTCCTATCGAGCAGTACTTC. Protein: CASSPSYSAPIEQYF.

The V call is TRBV13, the J call TRBJ2-2; TRBD2 matches 13 bases. Germline V gene sequence: CDR1 PRHDT, CDR2 FYEKMQ (reference sequence). The V segment lost 0 bases and the J segment 1 base; nucleotides outside the gene matches: 8. CDR3 length: 20 amino acids. The CDR3 DNA reads as TGTGCCAGCAGCTTAGGCGAACTAGCGGGAGGGTTCTTGAACACCGGGGAGCTGTTTTTT. It encodes CASSLGELAGGFLNTGELFF.

V and J are TRBV19 and TRBJ2-1, with 11 bases fitting TRBD2. The germline CDR1 and CDR2 sequences are LNHDA and SQIVND (reference sequence). CDR3 length: 15 amino acids. V was pared by 4 bases and J by 7 bases, with 6 bases of the junction left unmatched. CDR3 residues: CASSTSGTSGNEQFF. The CDR3 region has the DNA TGTGCCAGTAGTACCTCCGGGACTAGCGGTAATGAGCAGTTCTTC.

The chain couples TRBV9 to TRBJ1-1, with D maybe TRBD1 (5 bases). Looked up from germline, CDR1 is SGDLS and CDR2 is YYNGEE. This CDR3 is built from 15 residues. Trimming took off 3 bases at V and 2 bases at J, with 14 bases between the two ends. CDR3 protein: CASSGTGEGNTEAFF. DNA of the CDR3: TGTGCCAGCAGCGGGACGGGGGAAGGTAACACTGAAGCTTTCTTT.

CDR3 DNA: TGTGCCACCAGCAGAACCTACTACGAGCAGTACTTC. It codes for CATSRTYYEQYF. The rearrangement joins TRBV15 to TRBJ2-7; D ambiguous. The CDR3 sequence is 12 residues long. V dropped 2 bases and J dropped 3 bases, with 5 bases sitting between them. The V gene's germline CDR1 is LNHNV and CDR2 YYDKDF (reference sequence).

This rearrangement joins TRBV2 to TRBJ2-1; D is unclear. Germline V gene lookup returns CDR1 SNHLY and CDR2 FYNNEI. This CDR3 is 13 amino acids long. V gave up 0 bases and J gave up 7 bases, with 7 bases separating them. The CDR3: CASSEALRNEQFF. The CDR3 nucleotides are TGTGCCAGCAGTGAAGCGCTAAGGAATGAGCAGTTCTTC.

This chain joins TRBV27 and TRBJ1-1, with D hard to call. Germline CDR1 and CDR2: MNHEY and SMNVEV (reference sequence). With 3 bases removed from V and 1 base from J, the gap between germline ends came to 12 bases. The CDR3 length is 15 residues. The CDR3 DNA sequence: TGTGCCAGCAGTTTCTTACCATGGGGGAACACTGAAGCTTTCTTT. It translates to CASSFLPWGNTEAFF.

As concerns this clone: Other DNA sequences of this sample code for an identical CDR3. The chain employs TRBV4-1 and TRBJ2-7; TRBD2 is a possible D gene (6 bases). The V and J ends lost 4 bases and 1 base respectively, with 8 bases between them. The germline V gene encodes CDR1 MGHRA and CDR2 YSYEKL. The CDR3 covers 13 residues. The DNA of the CDR3 is TGCGCCAGCAGCCCCGGGAGTTCCTACGAGCAGTACTTC. Residues: CASSPGSSYEQYF.

J is TRBJ2-7 and V is TRBV11-2; perhaps TRBD2 as D (6 bases). V lost 3 bases to trimming and J lost 3 bases, with 12 bases between them. CDR3 length equals 14 residues. Germline-derived CDR1 and CDR2 are SGHAT and FQNNGV. The CDR3 loop reads CASSFGSGRYEQYF. Written as DNA, the CDR3 is TGTGCCAGCAGCTTCGGGAGTGGGCGCTACGAGCAGTACTTC.

The V call is TRBV27, the J call TRBJ1-5; D call uncertain. The V gene lost 5 bases and the J gene lost 0 bases, with 17 bases spanning the gap. This CDR3 region has 17 residues. CDR1 and CDR2 from the germline V gene are MNHEY and SMNVEV (reference sequence). CDR3 region: CASSHLDGWNSNQPQHF. CDR3 coding DNA: TGTGCCAGCAGTCATCTAGACGGATGGAATAGCAATCAGCCCCAGCATTTT.

For this clone: Other DNA sequences in the same sample also yield this CDR3. The chain couples TRBV14 to TRBJ2-1; no definite D call. The CDR3 has 12 amino acids. The V end lost 4 bases, the J end lost 3 bases, and 4 bases lay between the germline ends. From germline, CDR1 is SGHDN and CDR2 FVKESK. CDR3 loop: CASSPGYNEQFF. CDR3 bases: TGTGCCAGCAGCCCGGGCTACAATGAGCAGTTCTTC.

V and J are TRBV5-1 and TRBJ1-1; 10 bases fit TRBD1. In germline, CDR1 is SGHRS, CDR2 YFSETQ. The CDR3 extends over 19 amino acids. Trimming took 2 bases from V and 0 from J; bases not matched to a gene: 13. CDR3 nucleotides: TGCGCCAGCAGCTTTTCCCAGGGACAGGGGCTTCGGTTGAACACTGAAGCTTTCTTT. As protein: CASSFSQGQGLRLNTEAFF.

The chain couples TRBV7-9 to TRBJ2-7, with D possibly called TRBD1 or TRBD2 (5 bases each). Germline lookup yields CDR1 SEHNR and CDR2 FQNEAQ (reference sequence). The CDR3 runs 14 residues. V was pared by 2 bases and J by 3 bases, with 11 bases between. CDR3 bases: TGTGCCAGCAGCTTACCGCAGGGAGACTACGAGCAGTACTTC. This codes for CASSLPQGDYEQYF.

The chain employs TRBV7-9 and TRBJ1-5; no clear D. The CDR3 extends over 14 amino acids. Germline CDR1 reads SEHNR; CDR2 reads FQNEAQ (reference sequence). Trimming pared 1 base from V and 0 bases from J, leaving 4 bases between. The CDR3 loop reads CASSLDASNQPQHF. CDR3 DNA sequence: TGTGCCAGCAGCTTAGACGCTAGCAATCAGCCCCAGCATTTT.

Details on this clone: Other nucleotide sequences from this sample produce the same CDR3. The chain recombines TRBV5-1 with TRBJ2-2; 7 nucleotides agree with TRBD1. The CDR3 covers 14 residues. Per germline, CDR1 SGHRS and CDR2 YFSETQ. The J segment lost 5 bases and the V segment lost 0 bases, leaving 1 base of the junction unmatched. This CDR3 is CASSLEGATGELFF. The CDR3, as DNA: TGCGCCAGCAGCTTGGAGGGGGCAACCGGGGAGCTGTTTTTT.

The chain joins TRBV4-1 to TRBJ2-7; 9 bases align to TRBD1. The CDR3 contains 14 residues. Germline V gives CDR1 MGHRA, CDR2 YSYEKL. Losses at the gene ends were 3 bases for V and 2 bases for J; bases not matched to a gene: 2. This CDR3 is CASSHRQGAYEQYF. CDR3 in DNA: TGCGCCAGCAGCCATCGACAGGGGGCCTACGAGCAGTACTTC.